This TCR beta chain was sequenced in a study of blood T cell repertoires in COVID-19. Across the whole study: The United States, Italy and Spain were the sources of the acute and convalescent COVID-19 samples.

The CDR3 length is 18 residues. The V end was cut by 3 bases, the J end by 0 bases, with 18 bases between. CDR1 MNHEY and CDR2 SMNVEV come from the germline V gene (reference sequence). Method: immunoSEQ multiplex PCR; TCRdb's copy keeps in-frame clones and lacks some. The table shows around 310,000 clones, with roughly 88% occurring only once. Sequencing was carried out using peripheral blood. This clonotype was sampled from a woman in her forties or fifties with active or convalescent COVID-19. V gene TRBV27 combines with J gene TRBJ1-3; perhaps TRBD1 as D (6 bases). CDR3 nucleotide sequence: TGTGCCAGCAGTTTTTTAGCCCCGGGGGGGCTCTCTGGAAACACCATATATTTT. It is translated as CASSFLAPGGLSGNTIYF.